A selection of T cell receptor beta chains follows, all from one sample in a study of Ad26.COV2.S vaccination and SARS-CoV-2 variants. Here immunoSEQ multiplex PCR was the method, and the copy in TCRdb shows in-frame clones only, minus some. In the table there are roughly 500,000 clones, around nine tenths of which are singletons. The sample consisted of peripheral blood, taken in a trial of Ad26.COV2.S vaccine versus placebo. The receptor source for this set is a person between 18 and 59 years old who received the Ad26.COV2.S COVID-19 vaccine or a placebo. Each CDR3 is given with its conserved first and last residue. The D gene is left open where the match is weak. Size tells how often a clone was seen (once, few, many) or the class of an expanded clone, and some rows leave it out.

d_gene: .
j_gene: TRBJ2-7
abundance: .
v_gene: TRBV6-2/TRBV6-3
CDR3aa: CASSYSLGLSTYEQYF
CDR3nt: TGTGCCAGCAGTTACTCCTTGGGACTGTCAACCTACGAGCAGTACTTC

d_gene: .
j_gene: TRBJ1-2
abundance: .
v_gene: TRBV19
CDR3aa: CASSIVGAAYGYTF
CDR3nt: TGTGCCAGTAGTATAGTGGGAGCAGCCTATGGCTACACCTTC

d_gene: .
j_gene: TRBJ2-2
abundance: .
v_gene: TRBV30
CDR3aa: CAWAFFATGELFF
CDR3nt: TGTGCCTGGGCCTTTTTTGCTACCGGGGAGCTGTTTTTT

d_gene: .
j_gene: TRBJ1-1
abundance: .
v_gene: TRBV5-1
CDR3aa: CASSLGRLNTEAFF
CDR3nt: TGCGCCAGCAGCTTGGGCCGGTTAAACACTGAAGCTTTCTTT

d_gene: .
j_gene: TRBJ2-1
abundance: .
v_gene: TRBV5-3
CDR3aa: CARSLAPGIGNEQFF
CDR3nt: TGTGCCAGAAGCTTGGCCCCCGGGATTGGCAATGAGCAGTTCTTC

d_gene: TRBD2
j_gene: TRBJ2-2
abundance: .
v_gene: TRBV9
CDR3aa: CASSVVRGAGELFF
CDR3nt: TGTGCCAGCAGCGTGGTCCGGGGGGCCGGGGAGCTGTTTTTT

d_gene: .
j_gene: TRBJ2-7
abundance: .
v_gene: TRBV7-9
CDR3aa: CASSPGRVYEQYF
CDR3nt: TGTGCCAGCAGCCCGGGGCGCGTCTACGAGCAGTACTTC

d_gene: TRBD1
j_gene: TRBJ1-1
abundance: .
v_gene: TRBV7-3
CDR3aa: CASSLDRARVNTEAFF
CDR3nt: TGTGCCAGCAGCTTAGACAGGGCAAGGGTGAACACTGAAGCTTTCTTT

d_gene: TRBD2
j_gene: TRBJ2-6
abundance: .
v_gene: TRBV6-6
CDR3aa: CASSLRGGSSGHFRSNVLTF
CDR3nt: TGTGCCAGCAGCCTCCGGGGGGGGTCCAGCGGGCACTTCCGTTCCAACGTCCTGACTTTC

d_gene: .
j_gene: TRBJ2-2
abundance: .
v_gene: TRBV18
CDR3aa: CASSGLDPANTGELFF
CDR3nt: TGTGCCAGCTCAGGCCTGGACCCTGCGAACACCGGGGAGCTGTTTTTT

d_gene: .
j_gene: TRBJ2-1
abundance: few
v_gene: TRBV11-1
CDR3aa: CASSSIFESSYNEQFF
CDR3nt: TGTGCCAGCAGCTCCATATTCGAGAGCTCCTACAATGAGCAGTTCTTC

d_gene: TRBD1
j_gene: TRBJ2-3
abundance: .
v_gene: TRBV28
CDR3aa: CASSRRGPDTQYF
CDR3nt: TGTGCCAGCAGTCGCAGGGGGCCAGATACGCAGTATTTT

d_gene: .
j_gene: TRBJ1-2
abundance: .
v_gene: TRBV5-6
CDR3aa: CASSLATDVGYTF
CDR3nt: TGTGCCAGCAGCTTGGCAACGGATGTTGGCTACACCTTC

d_gene: TRBD2
j_gene: TRBJ2-1
abundance: .
v_gene: TRBV5-5
CDR3aa: CASSLSGLAGDEQFF
CDR3nt: TGTGCCAGCAGCTTGTCCGGACTAGCGGGAGATGAGCAGTTCTTC

d_gene: TRBD1
j_gene: TRBJ2-1
abundance: few
v_gene: TRBV7-3
CDR3aa: CASSPDRVRDQFF
CDR3nt: TGTGCCAGCAGCCCGGACAGGGTCCGAGATCAGTTCTTC

d_gene: .
j_gene: TRBJ2-4
abundance: .
v_gene: TRBV7-2
CDR3aa: CASSSRNWGVQYF
CDR3nt: TGTGCCAGCAGCTCGCGAAACTGGGGGGTTCAGTACTTC

d_gene: TRBD1
j_gene: TRBJ1-6
abundance: .
v_gene: TRBV5-4
CDR3aa: CASWDRANSPLHF
CDR3nt: TGTGCCAGCTGGGACAGGGCGAATTCACCCCTCCACTTT

d_gene: .
j_gene: TRBJ1-2
abundance: .
v_gene: TRBV30
CDR3aa: CAWNVVLGYGYTF
CDR3nt: TGTGCCTGGAACGTGGTTTTGGGCTATGGCTACACCTTC

d_gene: .
j_gene: TRBJ1-3
abundance: .
v_gene: TRBV28
CDR3aa: CASSFLAASGNTIYF
CDR3nt: TGTGCCAGCAGTTTTTTGGCGGCCTCTGGAAACACCATATATTTT

d_gene: .
j_gene: TRBJ1-4
abundance: .
v_gene: TRBV19
CDR3aa: CASSGTRRGAGEKLFF
CDR3nt: TGTGCCAGTTCCGGGACACGGAGGGGAGCAGGGGAAAAACTGTTTTTT

d_gene: .
j_gene: TRBJ1-2
abundance: .
v_gene: TRBV24-1
CDR3aa: CATSDAGTPYGYTF
CDR3nt: TGTGCCACCAGTGACGCGGGCACCCCCTATGGCTACACCTTC

d_gene: .
j_gene: TRBJ2-7
abundance: .
v_gene: TRBV2
CDR3aa: CASSEEVNYEQYF
CDR3nt: TGTGCCAGCAGTGAAGAAGTGAACTACGAGCAGTACTTC

d_gene: TRBD2
j_gene: TRBJ2-7
abundance: .
v_gene: TRBV3-1/TRBV3-2
CDR3aa: CASSQDASGSGEQYF
CDR3nt: TGTGCCAGCAGCCAAGATGCTAGCGGGAGTGGCGAGCAGTACTTC

d_gene: .
j_gene: TRBJ2-1
abundance: .
v_gene: TRBV27
CDR3aa: CASSSLTPYNEQFF
CDR3nt: TGTGCCAGCAGTTCCCTGACACCCTACAATGAGCAGTTCTTC

d_gene: .
j_gene: TRBJ1-1
abundance: few
v_gene: TRBV7-9
CDR3aa: CASSLGFSTAEAFF
CDR3nt: TGTGCCAGCAGCTTGGGGTTTAGCACGGCTGAAGCTTTCTTT

d_gene: .
j_gene: TRBJ2-7
abundance: once
v_gene: TRBV29-1
CDR3aa: CSVFPGRCYEQYF
CDR3nt: TGCAGCGTATTTCCGGGACGGTGCTACGAGCAGTACTTC

d_gene: .
j_gene: TRBJ1-1
abundance: .
v_gene: TRBV12-3/TRBV12-4
CDR3aa: CASSFEGIEAFF
CDR3nt: TGTGCCAGCAGTTTTGAGGGGATTGAAGCTTTCTTT

d_gene: .
j_gene: TRBJ2-5
abundance: few
v_gene: TRBV7-9
CDR3aa: CASSLLGTHQETQYF
CDR3nt: TGTGCCAGCAGCTTATTGGGCACACACCAAGAGACCCAGTACTTC

d_gene: TRBD1
j_gene: TRBJ2-7
abundance: .
v_gene: TRBV19
CDR3aa: CASSPYSPGQVHSYEQYF
CDR3nt: TGTGCCAGTAGTCCTTATAGTCCCGGACAGGTCCACTCCTACGAGCAGTACTTC

d_gene: .
j_gene: TRBJ1-5
abundance: .
v_gene: TRBV7-9
CDR3aa: CASSLGGRSNQPQHF
CDR3nt: TGTGCCAGCAGCCTGGGGGGGCGGAGCAATCAGCCCCAGCATTTT

d_gene: TRBD2
j_gene: TRBJ2-3
abundance: .
v_gene: TRBV19
CDR3aa: CASSGTSGRTDPDTQYF
CDR3nt: TGTGCCAGTAGTGGGACTAGCGGGAGAACGGACCCAGATACGCAGTATTTT

d_gene: .
j_gene: TRBJ2-3
abundance: few
v_gene: TRBV5-4
CDR3aa: CASSLNPATDTQYF
CDR3nt: TGTGCCAGCAGCTTGAATCCAGCAACAGATACGCAGTATTTT

d_gene: .
j_gene: TRBJ1-1
abundance: .
v_gene: TRBV11-1
CDR3aa: CASSRRTAFEAFF
CDR3nt: TGTGCCAGCAGCCGTCGGACAGCTTTTGAAGCTTTCTTT

d_gene: .
j_gene: TRBJ1-2
abundance: once
v_gene: TRBV19
CDR3aa: CASSTTGTPAGYGYTF
CDR3nt: TGTGCCAGTAGTACAACCGGGACACCCGCGGGCTATGGCTACACCTTC

d_gene: .
j_gene: TRBJ2-3
abundance: .
v_gene: TRBV24-1
CDR3aa: CATSDSQSRGTTDTQYF
CDR3nt: TGTGCCACCAGTGATTCACAAAGCAGGGGAACCACAGATACGCAGTATTTT

d_gene: TRBD2
j_gene: TRBJ2-1
abundance: .
v_gene: TRBV11-2
CDR3aa: CASSPQRELYNEQFF
CDR3nt: TGTGCCAGCAGCCCCCAGCGGGAGCTCTACAATGAGCAGTTCTTC

d_gene: .
j_gene: TRBJ1-3
abundance: once
v_gene: TRBV2
CDR3aa: CASSERLYSGNTIYF
CDR3nt: TGTGCCAGCAGTGAACGTCTTTACTCTGGAAACACCATATATTTT

d_gene: .
j_gene: TRBJ1-5
abundance: .
v_gene: TRBV28
CDR3aa: CASSSSIGQLNQPQHF
CDR3nt: TGTGCCAGCAGTTCTTCAATAGGACAGTTAAATCAGCCCCAGCATTTT

d_gene: .
j_gene: TRBJ2-2
abundance: .
v_gene: TRBV5-1
CDR3aa: CASSLGGGGTGELFF
CDR3nt: TGCGCCAGCAGCTTAGGGGGAGGCGGAACCGGGGAGCTGTTTTTT

d_gene: .
j_gene: TRBJ1-2
abundance: .
v_gene: TRBV2
CDR3aa: CASHGEANYGYTF
CDR3nt: TGTGCCAGCCATGGCGAGGCTAACTATGGCTACACCTTC

d_gene: .
j_gene: TRBJ1-3
abundance: once
v_gene: TRBV18
CDR3aa: CASSKGGASGNTIYF
CDR3nt: TGTGCCAGCTCCAAAGGCGGGGCCTCTGGAAACACCATATATTTT

d_gene: TRBD1
j_gene: TRBJ1-1
abundance: .
v_gene: TRBV7-8
CDR3aa: CASSSGQGVEAFF
CDR3nt: TGTGCCAGCAGCTCGGGACAGGGAGTTGAAGCTTTCTTT

d_gene: TRBD1
j_gene: TRBJ2-5
abundance: .
v_gene: TRBV28
CDR3aa: CASSSPRQGFQETQYF
CDR3nt: TGTGCCAGCAGTTCCCCCCGACAGGGATTCCAAGAGACCCAGTACTTC

d_gene: .
j_gene: TRBJ1-2
abundance: .
v_gene: TRBV28
CDR3aa: CASSRLEGFYGYTF
CDR3nt: TGTGCCAGCAGTCGGCTTGAGGGGTTCTATGGCTACACCTTC

d_gene: .
j_gene: TRBJ2-1
abundance: .
v_gene: TRBV28
CDR3aa: CATEQPPSYNEQFF
CDR3nt: TGTGCCACCGAACAGCCACCCTCCTACAATGAGCAGTTCTTC

d_gene: .
j_gene: TRBJ1-6
abundance: .
v_gene: TRBV6-5
CDR3aa: CASSYSPARASPLHF
CDR3nt: TGTGCCAGCAGTTACTCACCGGCCAGGGCGTCACCCCTCCACTTT

d_gene: .
j_gene: TRBJ2-3
abundance: .
v_gene: TRBV28
CDR3aa: CASSLGGRDTQYF
CDR3nt: TGTGCCAGCAGTTTGGGGGGTCGGGATACGCAGTATTTT

d_gene: .
j_gene: TRBJ2-5
abundance: .
v_gene: TRBV19
CDR3aa: CASSDQGNQETQYF
CDR3nt: TGTGCCAGTAGTGACCAGGGGAACCAAGAGACCCAGTACTTC

d_gene: TRBD2
j_gene: TRBJ2-3
abundance: .
v_gene: TRBV5-1
CDR3aa: CASSLETSGSGTQYF
CDR3nt: TGCGCCAGCAGCTTGGAAACTAGCGGGAGTGGTACGCAGTATTTT

d_gene: .
j_gene: TRBJ2-7
abundance: .
v_gene: TRBV24-1
CDR3aa: CATSDASGSYEQYF
CDR3nt: TGTGCCACCAGTGATGCTTCGGGCAGCTACGAGCAGTACTTC

d_gene: TRBD2
j_gene: TRBJ2-1
abundance: .
v_gene: TRBV5-1
CDR3aa: CASSSGLAGGLYNEQFF
CDR3nt: TGCGCCAGCAGCTCGGGACTAGCGGGAGGACTCTACAATGAGCAGTTCTTC